This T cell receptor (beta chain) is from a study of blood T cells in healthy people across ages. A note on this clonotype: Its matching antigen is unknown.

It was with a sample-barcoded 5' primer and a J-beta primer mix that a second PCR of roughly 7 to 12 cycles was run. Each cDNA molecule was tagged by a template-switch adaptor with 12 random nucleotides. TCRdb called the 5' RACE reads again in MiXCR, with one record for every CDR3 protein. Of roughly 800,000 distinct CDR3 sequences detected, roughly 60% appear once; the ten largest clones hold roughly 22%. This CDR3 is built from 15 residues. CDR1 is MNHNY and CDR2 is SVGAGI in the germline V gene (reference sequence). The V gene lost 4 bases and the J gene lost 8 bases, with 18 bases spanning the gap. Study-wide results and caveats: Significant beta diversity loss was already apparent by age approximately 40, declining roughly linearly. Diversity was higher, and naive CD4+ cells more numerous, in long-lived donors than in aged donors.

The source of this sequence is a man younger than 45 in good health. The chain has TRBV6-6 and TRBJ2-1; unclear D gene. Sequences were obtained from blood. CDR3 DNA: TGTGCCAGCAGTTTCCTAGGAAGCCCCTTGGATGAGCAGTTCTTC. Protein: CASSFLGSPLDEQFF.